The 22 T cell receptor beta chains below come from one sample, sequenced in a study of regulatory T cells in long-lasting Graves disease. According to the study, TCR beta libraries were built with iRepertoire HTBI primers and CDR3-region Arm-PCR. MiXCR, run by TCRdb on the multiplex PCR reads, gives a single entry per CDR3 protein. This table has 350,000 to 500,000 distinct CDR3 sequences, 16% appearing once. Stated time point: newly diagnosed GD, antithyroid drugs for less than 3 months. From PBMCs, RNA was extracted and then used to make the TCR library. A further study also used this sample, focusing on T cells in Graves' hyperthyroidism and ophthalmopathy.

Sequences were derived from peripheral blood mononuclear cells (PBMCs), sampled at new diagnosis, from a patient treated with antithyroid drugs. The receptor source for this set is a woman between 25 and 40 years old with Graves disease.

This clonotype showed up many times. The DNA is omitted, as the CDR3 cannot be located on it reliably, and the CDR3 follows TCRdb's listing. CDR3 protein: CASSSSGFTYEQYF. The V gene is TRBV28, the J gene TRBJ2-7; the listed D gene, TRBD1, was not tested against the DNA. A total of 14 residues make up the CDR3, ends included. CDR1 is MDHEN and CDR2 is SYDVKM in the germline V gene.

CDR3 residues: CASNLQGSGNTIYF. The CDR3, as DNA: TGTGCCAGCAACTTACAGGGTTCTGGAAACACCATATATTTT. V is TRBV6-4 and J is TRBJ1-3; a possible D gene is TRBD1 (6 bases). V was pared by 7 bases and J by 1 base, with 11 bases between. CDR1 MRHNA and CDR2 SNTAGT come from the germline V gene. The CDR3 is 14 amino acids.

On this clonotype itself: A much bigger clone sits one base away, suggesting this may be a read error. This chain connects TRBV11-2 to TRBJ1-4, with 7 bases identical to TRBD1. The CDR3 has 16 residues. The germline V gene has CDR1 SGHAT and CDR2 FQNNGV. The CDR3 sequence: CASSKLDRDANEILFF. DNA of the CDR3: TGTGCCAGCAGCAAGCTCGACAGGGACGCTAATGAAATACTGTTTTTT.

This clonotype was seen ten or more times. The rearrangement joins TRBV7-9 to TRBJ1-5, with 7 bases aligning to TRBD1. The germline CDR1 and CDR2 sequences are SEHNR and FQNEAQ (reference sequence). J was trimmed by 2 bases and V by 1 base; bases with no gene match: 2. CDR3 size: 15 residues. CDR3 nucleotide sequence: TGTGCCAGCAGCTTAGATGGGACAGGCAATCAGCCCCAGCATTTT. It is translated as CASSLDGTGNQPQHF.

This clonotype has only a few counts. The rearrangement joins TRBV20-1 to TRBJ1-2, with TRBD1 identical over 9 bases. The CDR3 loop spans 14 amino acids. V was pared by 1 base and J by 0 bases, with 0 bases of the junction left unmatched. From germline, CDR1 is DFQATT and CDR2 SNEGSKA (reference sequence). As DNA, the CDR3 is TGCAGTGCTAGAGGACAGGGGGCTAACTATGGCTACACCTTC. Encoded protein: CSARGQGANYGYTF.

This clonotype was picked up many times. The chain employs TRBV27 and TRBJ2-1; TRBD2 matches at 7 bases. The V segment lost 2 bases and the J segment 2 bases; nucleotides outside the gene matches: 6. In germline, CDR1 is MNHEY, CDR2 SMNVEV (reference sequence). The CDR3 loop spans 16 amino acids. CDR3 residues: CASSLGPGRAYNEQFF. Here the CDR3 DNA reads TGTGCCAGCAGTTTAGGGCCGGGGAGGGCCTACAATGAGCAGTTCTTC.

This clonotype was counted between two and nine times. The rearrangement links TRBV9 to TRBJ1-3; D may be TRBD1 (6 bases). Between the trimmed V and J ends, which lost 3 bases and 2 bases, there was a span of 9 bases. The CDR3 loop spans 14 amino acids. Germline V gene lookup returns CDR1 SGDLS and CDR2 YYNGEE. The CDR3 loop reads CASSAGDAGNTIYF. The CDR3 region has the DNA TGTGCCAGCAGCGCAGGGGACGCTGGAAACACCATATATTTT.

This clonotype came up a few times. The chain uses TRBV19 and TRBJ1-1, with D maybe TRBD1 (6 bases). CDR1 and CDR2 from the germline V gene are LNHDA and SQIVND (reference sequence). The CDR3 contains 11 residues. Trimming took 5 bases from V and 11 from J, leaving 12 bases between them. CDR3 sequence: CASSADRTAFF. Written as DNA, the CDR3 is TGTGCCAGTAGTGCTGACAGGACGGCTTTCTTT. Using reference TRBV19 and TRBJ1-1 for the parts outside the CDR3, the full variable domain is DGGITQSPKYLFRKEGQNVTLSCEQNLNHDAMYWYRQDPGQGLRLIYYSQIVNDFQKGDIAEGYSVSREKKESFPLTVTSAQKNPTAFYLCASSADRTAFFGQGTRLTVV.

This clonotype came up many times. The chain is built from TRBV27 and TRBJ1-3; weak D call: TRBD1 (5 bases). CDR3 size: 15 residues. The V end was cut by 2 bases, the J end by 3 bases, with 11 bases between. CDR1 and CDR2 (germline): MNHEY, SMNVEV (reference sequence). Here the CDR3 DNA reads TGTGCCAGCAGTTTAAGCCGGGGGAATGGAAACACCATATATTTT. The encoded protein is CASSLSRGNGNTIYF.

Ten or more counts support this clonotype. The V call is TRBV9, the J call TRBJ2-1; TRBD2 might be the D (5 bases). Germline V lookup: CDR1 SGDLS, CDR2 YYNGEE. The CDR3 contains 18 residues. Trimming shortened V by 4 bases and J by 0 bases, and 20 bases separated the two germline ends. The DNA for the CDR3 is TGTGCCAGCAGCATGAGGATGGGAGCCGGGGTCTCCTACAATGAGCAGTTCTTC. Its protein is CASSMRMGAGVSYNEQFF.

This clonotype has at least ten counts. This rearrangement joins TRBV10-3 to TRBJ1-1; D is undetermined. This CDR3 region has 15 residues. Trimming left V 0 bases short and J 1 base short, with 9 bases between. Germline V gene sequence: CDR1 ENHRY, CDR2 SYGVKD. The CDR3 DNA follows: TGTGCCATCAGTGAGTCCGATGGGTGGAACACTGAAGCTTTCTTT. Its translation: CAISESDGWNTEAFF.

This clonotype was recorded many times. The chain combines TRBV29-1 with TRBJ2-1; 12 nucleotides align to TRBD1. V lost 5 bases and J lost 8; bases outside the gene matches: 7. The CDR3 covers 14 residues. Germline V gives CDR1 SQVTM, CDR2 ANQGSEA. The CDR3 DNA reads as TGCAGCGTTTTACCGGGACAGGGGGCCGATGAGCAGTTCTTC. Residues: CSVLPGQGADEQFF.

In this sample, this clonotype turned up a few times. CDR3 DNA sequence: TGCGCCAGCAGCTTGGCCCGGCTAGCGGGAGGGATACAAGAGACCCAGTACTTC. It yields the protein CASSLARLAGGIQETQYF. The chain joins TRBV5-1 to TRBJ2-5; TRBD2 matches at 12 bases. The J segment lost 2 bases and the V segment lost 0 bases, leaving 8 bases of the junction unmatched. CDR1 is SGHRS and CDR2 is YFSETQ in the germline V gene. The CDR3 runs to 18 residues.

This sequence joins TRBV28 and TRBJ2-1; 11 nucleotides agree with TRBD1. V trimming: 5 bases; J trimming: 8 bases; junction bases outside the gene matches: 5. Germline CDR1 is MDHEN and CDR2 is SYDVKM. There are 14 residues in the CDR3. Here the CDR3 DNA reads TGTGCCAGCAGTGGGACAGGGGGAACCGATGAGCAGTTCTTC. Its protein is CASSGTGGTDEQFF.

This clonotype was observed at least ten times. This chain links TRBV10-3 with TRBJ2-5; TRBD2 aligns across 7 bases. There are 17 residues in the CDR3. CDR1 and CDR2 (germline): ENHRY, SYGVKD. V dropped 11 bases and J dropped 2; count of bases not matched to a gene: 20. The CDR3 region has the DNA TGTGCCTCAGCGGGGCGGGATCCCCGTAACAGGCAAGAGACCCAGTACTTC. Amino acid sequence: CASAGRDPRNRQETQYF.

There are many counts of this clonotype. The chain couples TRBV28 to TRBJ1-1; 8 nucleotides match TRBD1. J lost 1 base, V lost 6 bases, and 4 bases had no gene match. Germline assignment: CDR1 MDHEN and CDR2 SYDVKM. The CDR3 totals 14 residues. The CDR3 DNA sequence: TGTGCCAGCAGAATACAGGGGGGGAACACTGAAGCTTTCTTT. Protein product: CASRIQGGNTEAFF.

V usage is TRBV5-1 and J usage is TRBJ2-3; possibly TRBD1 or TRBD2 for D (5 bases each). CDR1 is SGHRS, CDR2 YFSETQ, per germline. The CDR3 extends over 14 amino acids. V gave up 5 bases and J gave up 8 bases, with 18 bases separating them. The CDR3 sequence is CASSLGGRGATQYF. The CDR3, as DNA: TGCGCCAGCAGTCTCGGCGGCCGGGGCGCTACGCAGTATTTT.

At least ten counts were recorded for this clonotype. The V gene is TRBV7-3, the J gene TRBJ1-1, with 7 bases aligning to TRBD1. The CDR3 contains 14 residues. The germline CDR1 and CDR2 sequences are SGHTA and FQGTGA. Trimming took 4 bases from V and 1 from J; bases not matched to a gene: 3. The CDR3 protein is CASSWTGPNTEAFF. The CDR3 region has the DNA TGTGCCAGCAGCTGGACAGGACCGAACACTGAAGCTTTCTTT.

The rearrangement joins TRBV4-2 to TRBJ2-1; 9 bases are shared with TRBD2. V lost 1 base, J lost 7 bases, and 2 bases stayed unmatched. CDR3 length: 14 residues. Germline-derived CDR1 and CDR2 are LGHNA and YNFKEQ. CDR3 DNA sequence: TGTGCCAGCAGCCAAGTAGCGGGAGTTAATGAGCAGTTCTTC. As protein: CASSQVAGVNEQFF.

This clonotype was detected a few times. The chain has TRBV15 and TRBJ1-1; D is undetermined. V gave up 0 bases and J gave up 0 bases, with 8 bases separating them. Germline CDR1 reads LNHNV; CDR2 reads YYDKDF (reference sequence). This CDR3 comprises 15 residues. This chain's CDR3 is CATSRDGSMNTEAFF. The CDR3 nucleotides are TGTGCCACCAGCAGAGATGGCAGCATGAACACTGAAGCTTTCTTT.

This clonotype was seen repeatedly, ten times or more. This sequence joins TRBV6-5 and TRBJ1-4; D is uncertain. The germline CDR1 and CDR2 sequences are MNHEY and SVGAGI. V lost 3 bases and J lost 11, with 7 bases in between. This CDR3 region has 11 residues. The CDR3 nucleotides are TGTGCCAGCAGTTATTTGGGGAAACTGTTTTTT. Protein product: CASSYLGKLFF.

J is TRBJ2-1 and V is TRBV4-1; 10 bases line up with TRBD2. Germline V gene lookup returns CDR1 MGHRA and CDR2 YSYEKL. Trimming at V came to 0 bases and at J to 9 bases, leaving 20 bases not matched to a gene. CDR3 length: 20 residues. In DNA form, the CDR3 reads TGCGCCAGCAGCCAAGAACCCCCACCTAGGGCTAGCGGGAGACGCAGTGAGCAGTTCTTC. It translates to CASSQEPPPRASGRRSEQFF.